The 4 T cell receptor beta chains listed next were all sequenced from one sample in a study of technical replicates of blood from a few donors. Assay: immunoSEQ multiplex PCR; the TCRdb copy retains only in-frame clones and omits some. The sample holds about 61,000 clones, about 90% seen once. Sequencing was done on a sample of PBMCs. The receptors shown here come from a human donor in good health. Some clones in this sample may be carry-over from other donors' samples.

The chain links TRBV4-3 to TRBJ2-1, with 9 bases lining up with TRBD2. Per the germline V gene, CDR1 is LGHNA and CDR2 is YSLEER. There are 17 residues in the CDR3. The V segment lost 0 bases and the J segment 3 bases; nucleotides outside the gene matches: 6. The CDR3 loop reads CASSQDPTSGNYNEQFF. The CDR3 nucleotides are TGCGCCAGCAGCCAAGATCCGACTAGCGGAAACTACAATGAGCAGTTCTTC.

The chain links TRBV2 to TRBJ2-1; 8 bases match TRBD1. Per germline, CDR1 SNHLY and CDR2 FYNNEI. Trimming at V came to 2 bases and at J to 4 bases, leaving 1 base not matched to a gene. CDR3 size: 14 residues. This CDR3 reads CASSEQGAYNEQFF. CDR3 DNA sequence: TGTGCCAGCAGTGAACAGGGGGCATACAATGAGCAGTTCTTC.

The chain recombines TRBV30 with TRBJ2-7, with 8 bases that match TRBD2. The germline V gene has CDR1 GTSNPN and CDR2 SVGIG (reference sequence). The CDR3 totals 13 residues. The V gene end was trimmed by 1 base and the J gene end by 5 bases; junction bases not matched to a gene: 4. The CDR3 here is CAWSGAGGNEQYF. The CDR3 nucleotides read TGTGCCTGGAGTGGGGCGGGAGGCAACGAGCAGTACTTC.

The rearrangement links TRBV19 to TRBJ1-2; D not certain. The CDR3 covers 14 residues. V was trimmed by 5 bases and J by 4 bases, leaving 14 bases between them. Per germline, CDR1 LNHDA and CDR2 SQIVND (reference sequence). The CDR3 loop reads CASSSRTAGYGYTF. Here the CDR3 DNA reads TGTGCCAGTAGTTCACGGACCGCGGGCTATGGCTACACCTTC.